These T cell receptor beta chains were read from a single sample in a study of cytomegalovirus exposure and HLA in healthy donors. The table came from immunoSEQ multiplex PCR; TCRdb's copy has only in-frame clones and leaves some out. The sample has some 150,000 clones, more than 70% seen once. Input material: PBMCs. The receptors shown here come from a male donor in good health and CMV-seronegative. Both conserved end residues are part of each CDR3. A D gene is named only where the DNA matches it firmly. The size entry is marked missing in some rows and otherwise reads once, few, many or a size class.

d_gene,v_gene,j_gene,abundance,CDR3aa,CDR3nt
TRBD1,TRBV18,TRBJ1-5,.,CASSPPLTGDNQPQHF,TGTGCCAGCTCACCACCGCTTACAGGGGACAATCAGCCCCAGCATTTT
.,TRBV7-8,TRBJ1-2,.,CASSRGLVPTF,TGTGCCAGCAGCCGTGGCTTGGTCCCCACCTTC
.,TRBV15,TRBJ2-7,.,CATSADSSYEQYF,TGTGCCACCAGTGCCGATAGCTCCTACGAGCAGTACTTC
TRBD1,TRBV29-1,TRBJ1-2,once,CSVGQGLSYGYTF,TGCAGCGTCGGACAGGGGTTGAGCTATGGCTACACCTTC
.,TRBV7-9,TRBJ1-3,.,CASSRQTGTGNTIYF,TGTGCCAGCAGCCGCCAAACAGGGACTGGAAACACCATATATTTT
.,TRBV5-5,TRBJ2-2,.,CASSPHEPNTGELFF,TGTGCCAGCAGCCCACACGAACCGAACACCGGGGAGCTGTTTTTT
.,TRBV2,TRBJ1-4,.,CASSNYGEKLFF,TGTGCCTCCAGCAACTATGGAGAAAAACTGTTTTTT
TRBD1,TRBV7-9,TRBJ1-2,.,CSSSFSQGAHGYTF,TGTTCCAGCAGCTTTAGTCAGGGGGCCCATGGCTACACCTTC
TRBD1,TRBV6-1,TRBJ2-2,.,CASRSGTGVPGELFF,TGTGCCAGCAGATCCGGGACAGGGGTTCCCGGGGAGCTGTTTTTT
.,TRBV28,TRBJ1-5,.,CASRRFGQFNQPQHF,TGTGCCAGCAGACGATTCGGACAGTTCAATCAGCCCCAGCATTTT
.,TRBV7-8,TRBJ1-5,few,CASSLRGLNYQPQHF,TGTGCCAGCAGCTTACGAGGGTTAAATTATCAGCCCCAGCATTTT
.,TRBV19,TRBJ1-5,.,CASSIMSVQPQHF,TGTGCCAGTAGTATAATGTCGGTTCAGCCCCAGCATTTT
.,TRBV29-1,TRBJ2-7,.,CSVVRPGYEQYF,TGCAGCGTTGTGCGTCCCGGCTACGAGCAGTACTTC
.,TRBV4-1,TRBJ1-2,.,CASSQAAGASSGYTF,TGCGCCAGCAGCCAAGCGGCAGGGGCTTCCAGTGGCTACACCTTC
TRBD1,TRBV13,TRBJ1-2,.,CASSPRLSRGHGYTF,TGTGCCAGCAGCCCCCGCTTGAGCAGGGGGCATGGCTACACCTTC
TRBD1,TRBV6-1,TRBJ2-1,.,CASSESTGGINEQFF,TGTGCCAGCAGTGAGTCAACAGGGGGCATCAATGAGCAGTTCTTC
.,TRBV15,TRBJ2-3,.,CATDQGRQGTDTQYF,TGTGCCACCGACCAGGGGAGACAGGGCACAGATACGCAGTATTTT
.,TRBV18,TRBJ1-1,.,CASSPPFGPNTEAFF,TGTGCCAGCTCACCCCCTTTCGGTCCGAACACTGAAGCTTTCTTT